This entry describes one TCR beta chain. What it recognizes is unknown. This entry comes from a study of shared clonotypes between healthy human individuals. Study observations and caveats: The represented genetic and exposure-history diversity was limited by the small number of donors. With a handful of donors compared, around 5% of naive CD4 clonotypes were shared.

The table came from immunoSEQ multiplex PCR; TCRdb's copy has only in-frame clones and leaves some out. The sample includes a few hundred thousand clones, about 96% seen only once; the top ten take 0.045% to 0.06%. CDR1 is SGHTA, CDR2 FQGNSA, per germline. J lost 8 bases, V lost 3 bases, and 7 bases had no gene match. This CDR3 is 15 amino acids long. V and J are TRBV7-2 and TRBJ2-1; 10 nucleotides align to TRBD2. The source of this sequence is a woman aged 25 to 39 in good health. The sequencing input was naive CD4+ T cells sorted from blood. Subset specified: CD45RA+ positively selected. In nucleotides, the CDR3 is TGTGCCAGCAGCTTCTCTAGCGGGAGTTTACATGAGCAGTTCTTC. Amino acids: CASSFSSGSLHEQFF.